This T cell receptor beta chain was documented in a study of Ad26.COV2.S vaccination and SARS-CoV-2 variants. Points on this clone: One junction end does not reproduce the germline sequence, and a read error may be involved.

Treatment indicated: around 19 received Ad26.COV2.S at low or high dose, single or two shots; roughly five received placebo; per-sample allocation not given. Day 63 after the first injection of vaccine or placebo was the sampling time. The vaccine delivered Wuhan-strain SARS-CoV-2 spike through an Ad26 vector. Germline V gene data show CDR1 as MNHEY and CDR2 as SMNVEV (reference sequence). The CDR3 is 12 residues long. TCRdb keeps only in-frame clones here, not all; method: immunoSEQ multiplex PCR. The sample consists of about 320,000 clones, around 81% of them appearing once. Here the sequenced sample was peripheral blood, taken in a trial of Ad26.COV2.S vaccine versus placebo. The receptor comes from a person aged 18-60 years who received the Ad26.COV2.S COVID-19 vaccine or a placebo. The V call is TRBV27, the J call TRBJ2-7; unclear D gene. CDR3 sequence (DNA): TGTGCCAGCAGTTCTATCTCCCACGAGCAGTACTTC. This encodes CASSSISHEQYF.